This T cell receptor (beta chain) was recorded in a study of a mutant IDH1 vaccine in newly diagnosed glioma. Study at large: Patients previously underwent radiotherapy, temozolomide, or both, and most underwent both. Notes on the study in general: No link was apparently found between pseudoprogression and changes in top peripheral T cell clonotypes.

Sequenced by immunoSEQ multiplex PCR; TCRdb stores in-frame clones only, minus some. This sample has about 68,000 clones, with roughly 80% found just once. The time point was: week 35, safety follow-up. Each dose delivered 300 ug of mutant IDH1 20-mer peptide subcutaneously with imiquimod. In weeks 1, 3, 5, 7, 11, 15, 19 and 23, patients were immunized, eight times in all. A word on this clone: Its antigen is unidentified.

The specimen was PBMCs, collected from a glioma patient whose treatment included an IDH1 peptide vaccine. The source of this sequence is a man in his late teens or twenties with glioma.

The CDR3, as DNA: TGTGCCAGCAGCTTTCGGTCCGTAGATGGCTACACCTTC. This sequence encodes CASSFRSVDGYTF. This chain connects TRBV7-2 to TRBJ1-2; D gene ambiguous. The CDR3 contains 13 residues. Trimming stripped 3 bases from V and 6 bases from J, with 11 bases between. Per the germline V gene, CDR1 is SGHTA and CDR2 is FQGNSA.